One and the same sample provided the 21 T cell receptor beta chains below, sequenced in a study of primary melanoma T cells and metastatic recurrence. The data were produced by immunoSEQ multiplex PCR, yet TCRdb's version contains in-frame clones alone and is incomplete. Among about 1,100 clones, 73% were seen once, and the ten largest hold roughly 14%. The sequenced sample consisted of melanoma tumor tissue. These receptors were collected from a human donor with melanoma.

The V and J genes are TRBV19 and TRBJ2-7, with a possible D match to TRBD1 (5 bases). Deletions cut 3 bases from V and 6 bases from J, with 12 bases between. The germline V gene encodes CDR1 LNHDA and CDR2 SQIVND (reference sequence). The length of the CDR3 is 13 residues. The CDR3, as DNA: TGTGCCAGTAGTATCACGTCAGGGTCCGAGCAGTACTTC. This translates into CASSITSGSEQYF.

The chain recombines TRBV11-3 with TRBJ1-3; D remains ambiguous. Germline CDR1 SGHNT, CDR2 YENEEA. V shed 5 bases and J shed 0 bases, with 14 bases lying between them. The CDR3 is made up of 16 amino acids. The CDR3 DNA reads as TGTGCCAGCAGCGATCGCCCAGGCAACTCTGGAAACACCATATATTTT. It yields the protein CASSDRPGNSGNTIYF.

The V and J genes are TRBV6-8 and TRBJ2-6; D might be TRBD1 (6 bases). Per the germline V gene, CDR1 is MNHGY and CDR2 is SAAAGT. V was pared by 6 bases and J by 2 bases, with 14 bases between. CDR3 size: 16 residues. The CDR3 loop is CASSRLTGTGANVLTF. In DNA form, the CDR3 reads TGTGCCAGCAGCCGTCTTACAGGGACTGGGGCCAACGTCCTGACTTTC.

CDR3 sequence: CASSLAWSTSGNTIYF. CDR3 DNA: TGTGCCAGCAGCTTGGCGTGGAGTACGAGTGGAAACACCATATATTTT. This sequence joins TRBV11-3 and TRBJ1-3; no clear D gene. The germline V gene encodes CDR1 SGHNT and CDR2 YENEEA. The CDR3 has 16 amino acids. Trimming stripped 3 bases from V and 3 bases from J, with 15 bases between.

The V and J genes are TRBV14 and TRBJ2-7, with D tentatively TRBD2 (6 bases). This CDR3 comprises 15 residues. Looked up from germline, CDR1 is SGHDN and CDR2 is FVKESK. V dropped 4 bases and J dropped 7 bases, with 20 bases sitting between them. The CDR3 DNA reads TGTGCCAGCAGCCCAGTGGGGCTAGCGTATGCTGAGCAGTACTTC. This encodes CASSPVGLAYAEQYF.

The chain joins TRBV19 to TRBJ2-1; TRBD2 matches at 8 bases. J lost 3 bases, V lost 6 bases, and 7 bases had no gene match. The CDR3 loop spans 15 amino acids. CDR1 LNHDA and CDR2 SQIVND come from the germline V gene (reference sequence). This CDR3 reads CASRGSSGDYNEQFF. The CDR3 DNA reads TGTGCCAGTAGGGGGAGTAGCGGGGACTACAATGAGCAGTTCTTC.

The CDR3: CASSATGQGSIQYF. The CDR3, as DNA: TGTGCCAGCAGTGCGACCGGACAGGGAAGCATTCAGTACTTC. This chain links TRBV6-8 with TRBJ2-4, with 8 bases that match TRBD1. Germline V gene lookup returns CDR1 MNHGY and CDR2 SAAAGT. CDR3 length: 14 amino acids. The trim removed 5 bases at V and 9 bases at J, leaving 9 bases unmatched.

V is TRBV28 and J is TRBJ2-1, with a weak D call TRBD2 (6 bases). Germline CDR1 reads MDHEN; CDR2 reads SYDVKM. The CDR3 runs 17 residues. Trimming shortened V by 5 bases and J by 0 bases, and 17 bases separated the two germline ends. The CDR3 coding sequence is TGTGCCAGCAGTCCCTGGACTAACGGGAGCTCCTACAATGAGCAGTTCTTC. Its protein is CASSPWTNGSSYNEQFF. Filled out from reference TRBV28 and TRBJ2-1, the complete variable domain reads DVKVTQSSRYLVKRTGEKVFLECVQDMDHENMFWYRQDPGLGLRLIYFSYDVKMKEKGDIPEGYSVSREKKERFSLILESASTNQTSMYLCASSPWTNGSSYNEQFFGPGTRLTVL.

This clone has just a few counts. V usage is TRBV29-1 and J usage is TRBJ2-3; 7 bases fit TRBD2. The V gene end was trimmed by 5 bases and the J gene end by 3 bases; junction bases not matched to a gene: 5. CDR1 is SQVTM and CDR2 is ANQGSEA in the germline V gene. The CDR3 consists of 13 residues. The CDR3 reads CSVLRTRTDTQYF. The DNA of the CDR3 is TGCAGCGTTCTACGGACTAGAACAGATACGCAGTATTTT.

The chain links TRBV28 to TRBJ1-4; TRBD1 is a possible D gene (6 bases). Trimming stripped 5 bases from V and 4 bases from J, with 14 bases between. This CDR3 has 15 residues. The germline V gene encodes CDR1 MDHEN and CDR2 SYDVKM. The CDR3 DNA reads TGTGCCAGCAGTGCCGGACAGTTTCTTAATGAAAAACTGTTTTTT. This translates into CASSAGQFLNEKLFF.

The CDR3 loop is CAISEGTTTNEKLFF. The DNA for the CDR3 is TGTGCCATCAGTGAGGGGACTACAACTAATGAAAAACTGTTTTTT. The J gene is TRBJ1-4, the V gene TRBV10-3; D is possibly TRBD1 (5 bases). V was trimmed by 2 bases and J by 0 bases, leaving 7 bases between them. The CDR3 has 15 amino acids. Germline V gene lookup returns CDR1 ENHRY and CDR2 SYGVKD.

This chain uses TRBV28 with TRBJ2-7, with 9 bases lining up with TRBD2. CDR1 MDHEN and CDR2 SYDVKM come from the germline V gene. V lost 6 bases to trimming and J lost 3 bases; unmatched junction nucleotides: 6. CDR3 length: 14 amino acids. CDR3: CASSYASGVYEQYF. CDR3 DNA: TGTGCCAGCAGCTACGCTAGCGGGGTCTACGAGCAGTACTTC.

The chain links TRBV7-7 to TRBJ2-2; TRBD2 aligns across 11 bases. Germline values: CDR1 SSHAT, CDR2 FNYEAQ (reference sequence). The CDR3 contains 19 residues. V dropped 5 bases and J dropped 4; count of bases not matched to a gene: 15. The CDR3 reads CASSPRGASGRTVTGELFF. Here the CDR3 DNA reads TGTGCCAGCAGCCCCAGGGGCGCTAGCGGGAGGACAGTCACCGGGGAGCTGTTTTTT.

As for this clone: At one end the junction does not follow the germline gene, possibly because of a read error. CDR3 DNA sequence: TGTGCCAGCAGTTGGGACAGCAGTCAGCCCCAGCATTTT. Its translation is CASSWDSSQPQHF. The V and J genes are TRBV28 and TRBJ1-5; TRBD1 matches at 7 bases. CDR3 length: 13 residues. CDR1 and CDR2 from the germline V gene are MDHEN and SYDVKM.

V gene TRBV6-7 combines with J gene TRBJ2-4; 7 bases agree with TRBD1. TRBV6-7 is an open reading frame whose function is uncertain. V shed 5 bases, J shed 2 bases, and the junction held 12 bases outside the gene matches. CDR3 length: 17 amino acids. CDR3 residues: CASSEAGGRGSKNIQYF. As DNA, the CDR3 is TGTGCCAGCAGTGAAGCTGGTGGCAGGGGGTCCAAAAACATTCAGTACTTC.

CDR3 amino acids: CSVNSNTDTQYF. The CDR3 DNA reads TGCAGCGTGAATTCAAACACAGATACGCAGTATTTT. The chain links TRBV29-1 to TRBJ2-3; no clear D. Trimming left V 6 bases short and J 2 bases short, with 9 bases between. CDR1 SQVTM and CDR2 ANQGSEA come from the germline V gene. The CDR3 is made up of 12 amino acids.

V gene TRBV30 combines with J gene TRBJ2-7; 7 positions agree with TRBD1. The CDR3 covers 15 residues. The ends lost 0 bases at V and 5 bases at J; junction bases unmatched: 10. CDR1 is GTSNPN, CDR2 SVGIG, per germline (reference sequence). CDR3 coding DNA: TGTGCCTGGAGTGTAATCGGGACAGTTCATAACGAGCAGTACTTC. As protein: CAWSVIGTVHNEQYF.

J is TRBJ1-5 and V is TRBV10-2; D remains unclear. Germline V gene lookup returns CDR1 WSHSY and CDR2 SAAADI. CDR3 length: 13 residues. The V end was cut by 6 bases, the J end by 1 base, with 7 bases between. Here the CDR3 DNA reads TGCGCCAGCAGGGAGGGAAGCAATCAGCCCCAGCATTTT. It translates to CASREGSNQPQHF.

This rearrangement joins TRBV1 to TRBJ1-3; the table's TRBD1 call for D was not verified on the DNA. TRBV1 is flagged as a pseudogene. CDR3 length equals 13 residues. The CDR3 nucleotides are TGCGCCAGCAGACCCAGCTCTGGAAACACCATATATTTT. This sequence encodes CASRPSSGNTIYF.

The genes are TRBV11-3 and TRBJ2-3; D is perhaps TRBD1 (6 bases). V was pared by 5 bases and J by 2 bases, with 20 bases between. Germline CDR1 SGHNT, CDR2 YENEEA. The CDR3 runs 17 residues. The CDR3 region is CASSPDSSGAATDTQYF. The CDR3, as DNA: TGTGCCAGCAGCCCCGATTCTTCAGGGGCCGCCACAGATACGCAGTATTTT.

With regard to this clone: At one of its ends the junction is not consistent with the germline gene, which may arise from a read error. CDR3 loop: CASSFGGTGGIYEQYF. CDR3 DNA sequence: TGCGCCAGCAGCTTTGGAGGGACAGGGGGCATTTACGAACAGTACTTC. The V and J genes are TRBV5-1 and TRBJ2-7, with 12 nucleotides matching TRBD1. Germline V lookup: CDR1 SGHRS, CDR2 YFSETQ. CDR3 size: 16 residues.